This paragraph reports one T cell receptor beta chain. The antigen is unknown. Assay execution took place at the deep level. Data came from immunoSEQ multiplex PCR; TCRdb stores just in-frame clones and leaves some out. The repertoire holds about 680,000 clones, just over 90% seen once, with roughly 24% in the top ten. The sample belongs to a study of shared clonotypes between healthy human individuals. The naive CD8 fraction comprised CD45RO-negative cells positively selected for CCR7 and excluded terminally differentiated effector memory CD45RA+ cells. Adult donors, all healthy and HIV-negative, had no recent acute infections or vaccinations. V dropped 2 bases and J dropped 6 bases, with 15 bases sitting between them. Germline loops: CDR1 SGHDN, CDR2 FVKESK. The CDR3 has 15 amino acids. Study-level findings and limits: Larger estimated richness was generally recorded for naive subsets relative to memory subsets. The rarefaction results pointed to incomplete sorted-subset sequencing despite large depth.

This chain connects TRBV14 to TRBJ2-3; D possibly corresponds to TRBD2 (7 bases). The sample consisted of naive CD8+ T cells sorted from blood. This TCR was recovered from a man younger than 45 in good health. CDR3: CASSQLRGREDTQYF. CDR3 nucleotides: TGTGCCAGCAGCCAACTCCGGGGGCGGGAGGATACGCAGTATTTT. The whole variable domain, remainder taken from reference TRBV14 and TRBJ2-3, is EAGVTQFPSHSVIEKGQTVTLRCDPISGHDNLYWYRRVMGKEIKFLLHFVKESKQDESGMPNNRFLAERTGGTYSTLKVQPAELEDSGVYFCASSQLRGREDTQYFGPGTRLTVL.